This TCR beta chain was recorded in a study of long-term antiretroviral therapy in people with HIV. Study in general: Collection dates of the earliest samples fall about a decade before the 2015 immediate-ART recommendation.

With regard to this clone: Its antigen is as yet unknown.

They ran version v3.0 of the immunoSEQ assay at survey level. Only in-frame clones appear in the TCRdb table, and some are missing; sequencing was by immunoSEQ multiplex PCR. The sample yields 25,000 to 30,000 clones, about three quarters seen once. Notes on the study in general: The clones with expansion before ART were dominant in the repertoire at all time points.

Germline CDR1 SEHNR, CDR2 FQNEAQ (reference sequence). Trimming left V 5 bases short and J 2 bases short, with 10 bases between. There are 15 residues in the CDR3. The sequencing used unsorted PBMCs, collected 1.5 years before starting antiretroviral therapy. V gene TRBV7-9 combines with J gene TRBJ2-6; D may correspond to TRBD1 or TRBD2 (5 bases each). This receptor was obtained from a man between 18 and 35 years old with HIV. The DNA for the CDR3 is TGTGCCAGCAGCGTATTGGGGGCTGGGGCCAACGTCCTGACTTTC. Translated, it gives CASSVLGAGANVLTF.